The 10 T cell receptor beta chains presented below share a single source sample, sequenced in a study of cytomegalovirus exposure and HLA in healthy donors (dated by TCRdb to about 2017). Receptors were amplified or captured by the immunoSEQ multiplex PCR assay. The multiplex PCR relied on a mix of 60 forward primers for TCR Vbeta segments and 13 reverse primers for TCR Jbeta segments. Drawn from immuneACCESS, this table holds only the in-frame rearrangements with V and J called that TCRdb kept. Clones are partly lost; checked studies trace under half to an unresolved V gene and leave the rest unexplained. The table for this sample lists 75,000 to 95,000 clones; around 80% of them were counted only once. Around 15% of the sample belongs to the ten largest clones. Sequenced sample: PBMCs. The receptor set was obtained from a human donor in good health.

This chain connects TRBV27 to TRBJ1-1; D not certain. The germline V gene has CDR1 MNHEY and CDR2 SMNVEV (reference sequence). With 5 bases removed from V and 4 bases from J, the gap between germline ends came to 17 bases. This CDR3 has 15 amino acids. In DNA form, the CDR3 reads TGTGCCAGCAGTCCCCTACAGCCTCGGTCCACTGAAGCTTTCTTT. Amino acid sequence: CASSPLQPRSTEAFF.

The chain links TRBV19 to TRBJ1-1; 9 bases agree with TRBD1. Germline V CDR1 and CDR2: LNHDA, SQIVND (reference sequence). This CDR3 region has 16 residues. V dropped 2 bases and J dropped 0; count of bases not matched to a gene: 4. The CDR3 DNA reads as TGTGCCAGTAGTATATACAGGGGGCAAGTGAACACTGAAGCTTTCTTT. Translation: CASSIYRGQVNTEAFF.

This chain connects TRBV19 to TRBJ1-6; D ambiguous. V lost 6 bases, J lost 6 bases, and 12 bases lay in between. The CDR3 loop spans 14 amino acids. The germline V gene has CDR1 LNHDA and CDR2 SQIVND (reference sequence). CDR3 amino acids: CASSKGDPNSPLHF. The CDR3 DNA sequence: TGTGCCAGTAGCAAAGGAGACCCTAATTCACCCCTCCACTTT. The full variable domain, in which reference TRBV19 and TRBJ1-6 provide the parts outside the CDR3, is DGGITQSPKYLFRKEGQNVTLSCEQNLNHDAMYWYRQDPGQGLRLIYYSQIVNDFQKGDIAEGYSVSREKKESFPLTVTSAQKNPTAFYLCASSKGDPNSPLHFGNGTRLTVT.

The V and J genes are TRBV7-9 and TRBJ1-5, with D hard to call. V dropped 1 base and J dropped 9 bases, with 13 bases sitting between them. The CDR3 is made up of 14 amino acids. Germline CDR1 is SEHNR and CDR2 is FQNEAQ (reference sequence). CDR3 bases: TGTGCCAGCAGCTTAGGGGCAGGATTAGGGCCCCAGCATTTT. This gives the protein CASSLGAGLGPQHF. The full variable domain, rest sourced from reference TRBV7-9 and TRBJ1-5, is DTGVSQNPRHKITKRGQNVTFRCDPISEHNRLYWYRQTLGQGPEFLTYFQNEAQLEKSRLLSDRFSAERPKGSFSTLEIQRTEQGDSAMYLCASSLGAGLGPQHFGDGTRLSIL.

This sequence joins TRBV19 and TRBJ1-2; D not certain. The CDR3 totals 16 residues. V gave up 10 bases and J gave up 4 bases, with 25 bases separating them. Germline loops: CDR1 LNHDA, CDR2 SQIVND (reference sequence). The CDR3: CANTQAVLSSLYGYTF. For the CDR3, the DNA is TGTGCCAATACCCAGGCAGTCTTGTCTTCCCTCTATGGCTACACCTTC.

V and J are TRBV6-4 and TRBJ2-4; the D gene is possibly TRBD1 (6 bases). Trimming took off 1 base at V and 8 bases at J, with 12 bases between the two ends. The CDR3 consists of 14 residues. Germline V lookup: CDR1 MRHNA, CDR2 SNTAGT. The CDR3 DNA reads as TGTGCCAGCAGTGACTTGACAGGATGGGACATTCAGTACTTC. Protein sequence: CASSDLTGWDIQYF.

The rearrangement joins TRBV6-1 to TRBJ1-2, with D uncertain. The length of the CDR3 is 15 residues. Germline values: CDR1 MNHNS, CDR2 SASEGT. Trimming shortened V by 0 bases and J by 3 bases, and 11 bases separated the two germline ends. The CDR3 bases are TGTGCCAGCAGTGAAGCGCTCGGGAACTACTATGGCTACACCTTC. This codes for CASSEALGNYYGYTF.

This clone has just a few counts. The CDR3 region has the DNA TGTGCCAGCAGGACAGGGGGCCCCGAGGCTTTCTTT. This translates into CASRTGGPEAFF. The chain employs TRBV6-1 and TRBJ1-1; the match to TRBD1 covers 10 bases. After removal of 6 bases from V and 11 bases from J, the junction contained 6 bases not matched to a gene. This CDR3 region has 12 residues. The germline gives CDR1 MNHNS, CDR2 SASEGT.

The chain recombines TRBV19 with TRBJ1-1; TRBD1 is a possible D gene (5 bases). The V gene's germline CDR1 is LNHDA and CDR2 SQIVND (reference sequence). The ends were cut back, 3 bases at V and 2 bases at J, with 22 bases in the middle. This CDR3 comprises 18 residues. This chain's CDR3 is CASSIGPGLTLTNTEAFF. CDR3 sequence (DNA): TGTGCCAGTAGTATTGGCCCGGGACTGACGTTAACCAACACTGAAGCTTTCTTT.

The V call is TRBV5-8, the J call TRBJ2-1, with a possible D match to TRBD2 (5 bases). Germline values: CDR1 SGHTS, CDR2 YDEGEE. The CDR3 has 15 amino acids. V dropped 1 base and J dropped 12 bases, with 20 bases sitting between them. The chain's CDR3 is CASSLTQRPNAGQFF. In nucleotides, the CDR3 is TGTGCCAGCAGCTTGACCCAGCGGCCCAACGCGGGGCAGTTCTTC.